This TCR beta chain was found in a study of T cell responses to AZD1222 COVID-19 vaccine. The CDR3 is 14 amino acids. Trimming removed 8 bases from V and 2 bases from J, with 10 bases in between. Germline values: CDR1 SEHNR, CDR2 FQNEAQ (reference sequence). Generated by immunoSEQ multiplex PCR, the TCRdb table keeps only in-frame clones and is missing some. The sample lists 200,000 to 250,000 clones, about 93% occurring once. The source is an adult in good health. The sample in question was peripheral blood, obtained on day 0 of MenACWY control vaccination. The genes are TRBV7-9 and TRBJ1-6, with D unclear. The CDR3 sequence: CASSPRTYNSPLHF. Here the CDR3 DNA reads TGTGCCAGCTCCCCGCGTACCTATAATTCACCCCTCCACTTT.